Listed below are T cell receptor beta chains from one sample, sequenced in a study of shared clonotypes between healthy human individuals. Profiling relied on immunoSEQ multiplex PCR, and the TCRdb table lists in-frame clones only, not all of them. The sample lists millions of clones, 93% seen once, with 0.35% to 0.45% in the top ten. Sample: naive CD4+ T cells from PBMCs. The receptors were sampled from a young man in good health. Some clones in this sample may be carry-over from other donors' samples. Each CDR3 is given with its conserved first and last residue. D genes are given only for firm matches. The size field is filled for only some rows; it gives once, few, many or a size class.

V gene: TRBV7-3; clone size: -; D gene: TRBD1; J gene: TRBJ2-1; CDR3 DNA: TGTGCCAGCAGCATAAGACAGGGGGAAGGCTACAATGAGCAGTTCTTC; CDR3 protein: CASSIRQGEGYNEQFF
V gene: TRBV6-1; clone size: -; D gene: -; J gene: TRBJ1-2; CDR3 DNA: TGTGCCAGCAGTGAAGCACGCTGGGACTATGGCTACACCTTC; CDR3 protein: CASSEARWDYGYTF
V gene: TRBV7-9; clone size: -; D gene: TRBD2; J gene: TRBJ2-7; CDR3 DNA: TGTGCCAGCAGCTTAGTGGACGGGAGGGCCACATACGAGCAGTACTTC; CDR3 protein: CASSLVDGRATYEQYF
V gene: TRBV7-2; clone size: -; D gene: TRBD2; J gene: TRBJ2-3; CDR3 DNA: TGTGCCAGCAGGAAAGTCGCGGGAGGGCCGGATACGCAGTATTTT; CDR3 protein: CASRKVAGGPDTQYF
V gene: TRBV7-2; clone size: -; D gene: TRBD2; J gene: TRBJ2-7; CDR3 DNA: TGTGCCAGCAGCCTGTTGGCGGGAGTTTCCGAGCAGTACTTC; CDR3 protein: CASSLLAGVSEQYF
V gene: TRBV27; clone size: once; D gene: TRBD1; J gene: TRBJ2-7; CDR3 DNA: TGTGCCAGCAGTCCCCGGACAGGGGGGCTGTTCCAATACGAGCAGTACTTC; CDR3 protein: CASSPRTGGLFQYEQYF
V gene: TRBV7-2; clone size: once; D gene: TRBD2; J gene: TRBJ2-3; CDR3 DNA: TGTGCCAGCAGCTCCGGGACTAGCGGGAGCACAGATACGCAGTATTTT; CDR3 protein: CASSSGTSGSTDTQYF
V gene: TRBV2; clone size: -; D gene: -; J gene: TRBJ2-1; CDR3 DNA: TGTGCCAGCAGGGGACAACGGGGTAGGGATGAGCAGTTCTTC; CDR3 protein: CASRGQRGRDEQFF
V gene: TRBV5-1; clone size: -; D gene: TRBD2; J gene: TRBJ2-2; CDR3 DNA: TGCGCCAGCCGGGGACTAGCGGGAGATTCGGGCGGGGAGCTGTTTTTT; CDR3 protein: CASRGLAGDSGGELFF
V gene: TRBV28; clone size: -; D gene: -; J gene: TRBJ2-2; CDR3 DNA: TGTGCCAGCAGTACCCGTACCGGGGAGCTGTTTTTT; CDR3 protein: CASSTRTGELFF
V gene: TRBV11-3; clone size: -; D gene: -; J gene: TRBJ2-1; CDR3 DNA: TGTGCCAGCAGCTCACTTCCTCGGCGGCCGGGCCTCAATGAGCAGTTCTTC; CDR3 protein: CASSSLPRRPGLNEQFF
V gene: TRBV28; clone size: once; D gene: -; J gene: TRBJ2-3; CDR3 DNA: TGTGCCAGCAGTTTTGGGCAGACCACAGATACGCAGTATTTT; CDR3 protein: CASSFGQTTDTQYF
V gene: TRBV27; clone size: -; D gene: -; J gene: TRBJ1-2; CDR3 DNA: TGTGCCAGCAGTTTACAGGGAATGGTTGGCTACACCTTC; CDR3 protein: CASSLQGMVGYTF
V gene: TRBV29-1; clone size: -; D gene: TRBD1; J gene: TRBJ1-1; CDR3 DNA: TGCAGCGTTGAAGAAAGGAACAGGGGCCCTGGGGCTGAAGCTTTCTTT; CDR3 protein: CSVEERNRGPGAEAFF
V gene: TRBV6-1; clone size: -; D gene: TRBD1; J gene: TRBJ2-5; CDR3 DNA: TGTGCCAGCACAGGGGGACGGGAGACCCAGTACTTC; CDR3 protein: CASTGGRETQYF
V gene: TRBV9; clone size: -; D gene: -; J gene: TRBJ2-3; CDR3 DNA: TGTGCCAGCAGCGTAGGCAGGGACACAGATACGCAGTATTTT; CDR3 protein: CASSVGRDTDTQYF
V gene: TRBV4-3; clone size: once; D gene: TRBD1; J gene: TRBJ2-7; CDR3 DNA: TGCGCCAGCAGCCAAGGCGAAAAGGGACAGGGGGACTCCTACGAGCAGTACTTC; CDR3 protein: CASSQGEKGQGDSYEQYF
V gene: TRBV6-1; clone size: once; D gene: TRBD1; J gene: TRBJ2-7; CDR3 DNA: TGTGCCAGCATCTCCGGGACAGGGGACTACGAGCAGTACTTC; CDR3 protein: CASISGTGDYEQYF
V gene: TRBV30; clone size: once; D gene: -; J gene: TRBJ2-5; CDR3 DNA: TGTGCCTGGAGTGTAATTAGCCAAGAGACCCAGTACTTC; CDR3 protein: CAWSVISQETQYF
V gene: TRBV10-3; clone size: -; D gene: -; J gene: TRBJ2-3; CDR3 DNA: TGTGCCATCAGTGAACCCAGGGGGAGGGCCTCGGGTAGCACAGATACGCAGTATTTT; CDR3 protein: CAISEPRGRASGSTDTQYF
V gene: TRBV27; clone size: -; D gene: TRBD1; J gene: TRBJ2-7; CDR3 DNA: TGTGCCAGCAGTTCGACAGGGGGCTCCTACGAGCAGTACTTC; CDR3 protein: CASSSTGGSYEQYF
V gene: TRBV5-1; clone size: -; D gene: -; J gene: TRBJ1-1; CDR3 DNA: TGCGCCAGCAGCTTGGCCCCCATGGGGGGCGCGGACACTGAAGCTTTCTTT; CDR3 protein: CASSLAPMGGADTEAFF
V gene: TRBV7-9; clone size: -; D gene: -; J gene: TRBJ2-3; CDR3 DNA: TGTGCCAGCAGCTTAGTTGTCGCAGATACGCAGTATTTT; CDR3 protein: CASSLVVADTQYF
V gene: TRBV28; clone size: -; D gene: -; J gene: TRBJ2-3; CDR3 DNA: TGTGCCAGCAGTTTAGTTCCCCAGACAGATACGCAGTATTTT; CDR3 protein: CASSLVPQTDTQYF
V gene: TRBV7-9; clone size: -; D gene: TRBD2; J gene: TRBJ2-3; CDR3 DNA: TGTGCCAGCAGCTTTGCACTAGCGGGAGCAGATACGCAGTATTTT; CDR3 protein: CASSFALAGADTQYF
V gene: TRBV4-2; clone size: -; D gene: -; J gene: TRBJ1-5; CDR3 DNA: TGTGCCAGCAGCCAAGATGGGAGGGGCAATCAGCCCCAGCATTTT; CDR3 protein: CASSQDGRGNQPQHF
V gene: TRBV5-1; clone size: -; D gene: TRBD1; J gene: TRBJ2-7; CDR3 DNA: TGCGCCAGCAGCTCGGACAGGGACTCCTACGAGCAGTACTTC; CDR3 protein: CASSSDRDSYEQYF